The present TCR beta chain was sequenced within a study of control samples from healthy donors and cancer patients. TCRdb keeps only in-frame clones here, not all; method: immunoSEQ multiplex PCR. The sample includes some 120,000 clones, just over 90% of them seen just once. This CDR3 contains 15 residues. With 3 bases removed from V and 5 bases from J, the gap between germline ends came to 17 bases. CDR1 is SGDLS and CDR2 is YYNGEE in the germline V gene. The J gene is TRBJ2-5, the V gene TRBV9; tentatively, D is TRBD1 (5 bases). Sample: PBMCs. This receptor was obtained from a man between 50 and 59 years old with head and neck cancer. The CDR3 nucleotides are TGTGCCAGCAGCGGCGAAGTTTGGGGCCCGGAGACCCAGTACTTC. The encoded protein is CASSGEVWGPETQYF.